Presented here are 27 T cell receptor beta chains from one specimen sequenced in a study of blood T cell repertoires in COVID-19 (TCRdb year 2020). The protocol used for the library was the immunoSEQ multiplex PCR assay. As stored in TCRdb, this immuneACCESS dataset retains in-frame rearrangements with V and J assigned. A fraction of the clones does not appear; measured against another copy, unresolved V genes explain less than half of the discrepancy, and the remainder lacks a known reason. For this sample the table gives about 120,000 clones, of which about four fifths were detected only once. Of the sample, 12% falls within the top ten clones. The specimen sequenced was peripheral blood. These receptor sequences come from a human donor in a cohort sampled during active COVID-19.

This clone was observed a handful of times. This chain joins TRBV2 and TRBJ1-6; the D gene is possibly TRBD1 (5 bases). Trimming cost V 8 bases and J 6 bases, with 11 bases left between them. CDR3 size: 13 residues. CDR1 and CDR2 (germline): SNHLY, FYNNEI. CDR3 sequence reads: CASGRAVNSPLHF. The CDR3 nucleotides read TGTGCCAGCGGCAGGGCGGTTAATTCACCCCTCCACTTT.

The chain carries TRBV24-1 and TRBJ1-1; TRBD1 is a possible D gene (6 bases). CDR1 KGHDR and CDR2 SFDVKD come from the germline V gene. The CDR3 has 13 residues. V lost 5 bases to trimming and J lost 1 base, with 7 bases between them. The CDR3: CATSAGQNTEAFF. The CDR3 DNA reads TGTGCCACCAGTGCGGGACAGAACACTGAAGCTTTCTTT.

This chain's CDR3 is CASSSQGFSGNTIYF. In nucleotides, the CDR3 is TGCGCCAGCAGCTCACAGGGGTTCTCTGGAAACACCATATATTTT. The chain recombines TRBV5-1 with TRBJ1-3; 7 bases align to TRBD1. V trimming: 3 bases; J trimming: 0 bases; junction bases outside the gene matches: 3. The germline CDR1 and CDR2 sequences are SGHRS and YFSETQ. CDR3 length: 15 amino acids.

This clone showed up just once. The rearrangement uses TRBV6-5 and TRBJ1-5; no clear D. CDR1 and CDR2 (germline): MNHEY, SVGAGI. The CDR3 extends over 15 amino acids. V dropped 7 bases and J dropped 0 bases, with 13 bases sitting between them. Here the CDR3 reads CASIAEPYSNQPQHF. CDR3 DNA: TGTGCCAGCATAGCGGAACCGTATAGCAATCAGCCCCAGCATTTT.

This sequence joins TRBV28 and TRBJ2-1, with 11 bases identical to TRBD2. Looked up from germline, CDR1 is MDHEN and CDR2 is SYDVKM. The V gene end was trimmed by 8 bases and the J gene end by 4 bases; junction bases not matched to a gene: 7. The CDR3 loop spans 15 amino acids. The CDR3 reads CASRLTSGGYNEQFF. CDR3 sequence (DNA): TGTGCCAGCCGACTCACTAGCGGGGGATACAATGAGCAGTTCTTC.

The V and J genes are TRBV19 and TRBJ2-2; D is perhaps TRBD1 (6 bases). Germline CDR1 reads LNHDA; CDR2 reads SQIVND (reference sequence). CDR3 length: 15 amino acids. Trimming shortened V by 0 bases and J by 3 bases, and 8 bases separated the two germline ends. As DNA, the CDR3 is TGTGCCAGTAGTATAGATACAGGGTACACCGGGGAGCTGTTTTTT. Translation gives CASSIDTGYTGELFF.

The rearrangement joins TRBV4-1 to TRBJ2-6; 15 bases are a match to TRBD2. Trimming at V came to 2 bases and at J to 2 bases, leaving 4 bases not matched to a gene. The CDR3 spans 19 residues. Per the germline V gene, CDR1 is MGHRA and CDR2 is YSYEKL. The CDR3 nucleotides read TGCGCCAGCAGCCAAACCGGGACTAGCGGGGGGACTGGGGCCAACGTCCTGACTTTC. Its translation: CASSQTGTSGGTGANVLTF.

J is TRBJ2-5 and V is TRBV11-3, with 10 bases fitting TRBD2. J gave up 2 bases and V 4 bases, and 7 bases lay outside the gene matches. The CDR3 loop spans 16 amino acids. Germline CDR1 SGHNT, CDR2 YENEEA. CDR3 DNA: TGTGCCAGCAGCTCAACCCAGACTAGCGGGCAAGAGACCCAGTACTTC. This translates into CASSSTQTSGQETQYF.

The chain employs TRBV28 and TRBJ2-7; TRBD2 aligns across 8 bases. This CDR3 is built from 18 residues. CDR1 and CDR2 from the germline V gene are MDHEN and SYDVKM. Trimming at V came to 3 bases and at J to 3 bases, leaving 16 bases not matched to a gene. The CDR3 coding sequence is TGTGCCAGCAGTTTTGGGAGACTCCCGGGACTAGGAAACTACGAGCAGTACTTC. Its translation is CASSFGRLPGLGNYEQYF.

This clone has a single count. This sequence joins TRBV23-1 and TRBJ1-4; 7 nucleotides match TRBD1. TRBV23-1 is labeled an ORF, and its function is uncertain. Unmatched junction bases numbered 4, after V lost 8 bases and J lost 7 bases. The CDR3 totals 12 residues. The CDR3 here is CASVAGGEKLFF. Here the CDR3 DNA reads TGCGCCAGCGTGGCAGGGGGTGAAAAACTGTTTTTT.

The chain recombines TRBV28 with TRBJ1-4; 10 bases align to TRBD1. The CDR3 is made up of 14 amino acids. The germline V gene encodes CDR1 MDHEN and CDR2 SYDVKM. Germline trimming cut 6 bases from V and 8 bases from J; bases unmatched to any gene: 6. The CDR3 region is CASRPGQGREKLFF. In DNA, the CDR3 is TGTGCCAGCAGACCGGGACAGGGGAGGGAAAAACTGTTTTTT. Using reference TRBV28 and TRBJ1-4 for the parts outside the CDR3, the full variable domain is DVKVTQSSRYLVKRTGEKVFLECVQDMDHENMFWYRQDPGLGLRLIYFSYDVKMKEKGDIPEGYSVSREKKERFSLILESASTNQTSMYLCASRPGQGREKLFFGSGTQLSVL.

The genes are TRBV5-4 and TRBJ1-2; maybe TRBD1 (5 bases). V was shortened by 0 bases and J by 7 bases, with 10 bases between the two germline ends. Germline assignment: CDR1 SGHNT and CDR2 YYREEE (reference sequence). The CDR3 covers 13 residues. This chain's CDR3 is CASSLGQGGGYTF. The CDR3 bases are TGTGCCAGCAGCTTGGGCCAGGGAGGTGGCTACACCTTC.

CDR3 bases: TGTGCCAGCAGTGAGGAGGGACGTGGCACTGAAGCTTTCTTT. As protein: CASSEEGRGTEAFF. This chain uses TRBV2 with TRBJ1-1, with a possible D match to TRBD1 (5 bases). The CDR3 loop spans 14 amino acids. Germline values: CDR1 SNHLY, CDR2 FYNNEI. Trimming took off 3 bases at V and 4 bases at J, with 12 bases between the two ends.

This rearrangement joins TRBV21-1 to TRBJ1-2. TRBV21-1 is given as a pseudogene. The CDR3 is 14 residues long. DNA for the CDR3: TGTGCCAGCAGCATCGGCATGCCCGGGGGAGGCTACACCTTC. It specifies CASSIGMPGGGYTF.

The chain links TRBV6-6 to TRBJ2-2; TRBD1 agrees at 7 bases. CDR3 length: 15 residues. After removal of 6 bases from V and 4 bases from J, the junction contained 8 bases not matched to a gene. Germline lookup yields CDR1 MNHNY and CDR2 SVGAGI (reference sequence). CDR3 nucleotides: TGTGCCAGCAGACCCGTAGGGGGCGTCACCGGGGAGCTGTTTTTT. Translation gives CASRPVGGVTGELFF.

The rearrangement uses TRBV19 and TRBJ1-5; no reliable D call. V was cut by 5 bases and J by 0 bases, with 8 bases left in between. The germline CDR1 and CDR2 sequences are LNHDA and SQIVND (reference sequence). CDR3 length: 14 amino acids. The CDR3 DNA follows: TGTGCCAGTAGTGTCGTATATAGCAATCAGCCCCAGCATTTT. Protein: CASSVVYSNQPQHF.

This rearrangement joins TRBV19 to TRBJ2-1; a possible D gene is TRBD1 (6 bases). V was trimmed by 3 bases and J by 9 bases, leaving 6 bases between them. Germline values: CDR1 LNHDA, CDR2 SQIVND (reference sequence). The CDR3 covers 11 residues. The CDR3 sequence is CASSMGAEQFF. The CDR3 DNA sequence: TGTGCCAGTAGTATGGGGGCTGAGCAGTTCTTC. The full variable domain, its missing parts supplied by reference TRBV19 and TRBJ2-1, is DGGITQSPKYLFRKEGQNVTLSCEQNLNHDAMYWYRQDPGQGLRLIYYSQIVNDFQKGDIAEGYSVSREKKESFPLTVTSAQKNPTAFYLCASSMGAEQFFGPGTRLTVL.

This clone was observed a handful of times. The chain recombines TRBV2 with TRBJ1-5; maybe TRBD1 (5 bases). CDR1 is SNHLY and CDR2 is FYNNEI in the germline V gene. The CDR3 runs 11 residues. DNA for the CDR3: TGTGCAAGCGGGGGGGATCAGCCCCAGCATTTT. Protein sequence: CASGGDQPQHF. The whole variable domain, remainder taken from reference TRBV2 and TRBJ1-5, is EPEVTQTPSHQVTQMGQEVILRCVPISNHLYFYWYRQILGQKVEFLVSFYNNEISEKSEIFDDQFSVERPDGSNFTLKIRSTKLEDSAMYFCASGGDQPQHFGDGTRLSIL.

This clone was observed a handful of times. The V gene is TRBV5-1, the J gene TRBJ2-2, with D unresolved. This CDR3 is built from 12 residues. In germline, CDR1 is SGHRS, CDR2 YFSETQ. Trimming took 5 bases from V and 2 from J, leaving 4 bases between them. The DNA for the CDR3 is TGCGCCAGCAGACTCAACACCGGGGAGCTGTTTTTT. Its protein product is CASRLNTGELFF.

A few counts support this clone. The J gene is TRBJ2-1, the V gene TRBV4-1; 9 nucleotides align to TRBD2. The length of the CDR3 is 15 residues. The germline V gene has CDR1 MGHRA and CDR2 YSYEKL. The trim removed 4 bases at V and 8 bases at J, leaving 9 bases unmatched. The CDR3 nucleotides read TGCGCCAGCAGCCGATACTCTAGCGGGGACTATGAGCAGTTCTTC. This translates into CASSRYSSGDYEQFF.

V usage is TRBV21-1 and J usage is TRBJ1-5; no check of the table's D call, TRBD1, against the DNA was made. TRBV21-1 is labeled a pseudogene. The CDR3 runs to 17 residues. The CDR3: CASSKAAHQGSSQPQHF. The CDR3 DNA reads TGTGCCAGCAGCAAAGCGGCTCATCAGGGTTCGAGTCAGCCCCAGCATTTT.

The V call is TRBV28, the J call TRBJ2-3; a possible D gene is TRBD1 (5 bases). The CDR3 has 15 amino acids. V lost 2 bases, J lost 0 bases, and 9 bases lay in between. The germline V gene has CDR1 MDHEN and CDR2 SYDVKM. CDR3: CASSLVRESTDTQYF. CDR3 nucleotide sequence: TGTGCCAGCAGTTTAGTCAGGGAAAGCACAGATACGCAGTATTTT.

This chain uses TRBV7-5 with TRBJ1-5; the table's D call of TRBD1 was not tested on the DNA. TRBV7-5 has pseudogene status. The CDR3 consists of 14 residues. The CDR3 sequence is CVSRTGGNNQPQHF. For the CDR3, the DNA is TGTGTCAGCAGGACAGGGGGGAATAATCAGCCCCAGCATTTT.

This chain connects TRBV18 to TRBJ1-2, with 9 bases identical to TRBD1. This CDR3 contains 15 residues. Germline CDR1 KGHSH, CDR2 LQKENI. V lost 5 bases, J lost 6 bases, and 10 bases stayed unmatched. CDR3 sequence: CASSSTAGTGNGYTF. The CDR3 DNA reads TGTGCCAGCTCATCCACCGCGGGGACAGGGAATGGCTACACCTTC.

The chain recombines TRBV12-3 or TRBV12-4 with TRBJ2-1; D might be TRBD2 (6 bases). Trimming removed 3 bases at V and 10 bases at J, with 13 bases between. This CDR3 has 13 residues. The CDR3 sequence is CASSFRRAGEQFF. CDR3 nucleotides: TGTGCCAGCAGTTTCCGTCGGGCGGGGGAGCAGTTCTTC.

This chain links TRBV18 with TRBJ1-4; D gene ambiguous. This CDR3 is 15 amino acids long. Germline CDR1 KGHSH, CDR2 LQKENI. The V gene lost 1 base and the J gene lost 5 bases, with 11 bases spanning the gap. For the CDR3, the DNA is TGTGCCAGCTCACCACGAGAGGGCCTGAATGAAAAACTGTTTTTT. This codes for CASSPREGLNEKLFF.

The chain is built from TRBV4-3 and TRBJ1-3; D might be TRBD1 (5 bases). The germline V and J ends were trimmed by 0 bases and 0 bases, with 12 bases remaining between them. In germline, CDR1 is LGHNA, CDR2 YSLEER. This CDR3 has 17 amino acids. CDR3 amino acids: CASSQDLGAYSGNTIYF. The DNA for the CDR3 is TGCGCCAGCAGCCAAGATCTAGGGGCCTACTCTGGAAACACCATATATTTT.